The TCR beta chain under discussion was sequenced for a study of OX40 agonist ivuxolimab in advanced cancers. At the level of the study: Patients were dosed with the agonistic anti-OX40 (CD134) antibody ivuxolimab. Study-level points and caveats: The study observed clonal expansion of CD4+ and CD8+ blood T cells by week 6 at 0.1 to 3.0 mg/kg.

The method was immunoSEQ multiplex PCR; TCRdb's version includes in-frame clones alone and lacks a portion of them. The sample consists of about 16,000 clones, 84% of them appearing once. The V segment lost 2 bases and the J segment 5 bases; nucleotides outside the gene matches: 9. The germline CDR1 and CDR2 sequences are MNHEY and SMNVEV (reference sequence). The CDR3 loop spans 15 amino acids. For this clone: What it binds is unknown.

The TCR sequence derives from an adult with an advanced solid tumor such as melanoma, head and neck, liver or kidney cancer. Material: CD4+ or CD8+ T cells sorted from blood, obtained in a trial of the OX40 agonist ivuxolimab. The rearrangement uses TRBV27 and TRBJ2-7; 7 bases line up with TRBD1. Written as DNA, the CDR3 is TGTGCCAGCAGTTTAGGGCCGACAGGGTGGGACGAGCAGTACTTC. Protein: CASSLGPTGWDEQYF.